These 27 T cell receptor beta chains originate from one sample sequenced in a study of blood T cells in healthy people across ages (dated by TCRdb to 2014 to 2015). The method behind the library was 5' RACE. The second PCR ran for roughly 7 to 12 cycles and used a J-beta primer mix along with a sample-barcoded 5' primer. The raw public reads went through TCRdb reprocessing: fastp at Q25, MiXCR clone calling, in-frame beta chains kept. Entries that share a CDR3 protein sequence are merged under the most common genes and DNA. For this sample the table gives roughly 1.9 million distinct CDR3 sequences, of which roughly two fifths were detected only once. The ten largest clones add up to 23% of the sample. Sequencing input: blood. Every receptor here comes from a human donor in good health.

The chain joins TRBV7-2 to TRBJ2-4, with 7 bases lining up with TRBD2. The J call is in doubt because the DNA end fits TRBJ2-7 better. From germline, CDR1 is SGHTA and CDR2 FQGNSA. The CDR3 length is 15 residues. This chain's CDR3 is CASSYRGGVLYEQYF. The CDR3, as DNA: TGTGCCAGCAGCTATCGCGGGGGAGTTTTATACGAGCAGTACTTC.

The chain has TRBV12-3 or TRBV12-4 and TRBJ1-2; possible D gene TRBD1, 5 bases. This CDR3 has 14 amino acids. Trimming removed 8 bases from V and 7 bases from J, with 20 bases in between. CDR3 coding DNA: TGTGCCAGCCTAAGAGGCGGCGCTCAGGGTGGCTACACCTTC. Protein sequence: CASLRGGAQGGYTF.

V and J are TRBV7-2 and TRBJ2-1; D perhaps matches TRBD2 (6 bases). The CDR3 consists of 16 residues. The germline V and J ends were trimmed by 1 base and 4 bases, with 14 bases remaining between them. CDR1 is SGHTA and CDR2 is FQGNSA in the germline V gene. CDR3 sequence (DNA): TGTGCCAGCAGCTTAGTGTTCGCTAGCGCTTACAATGAGCAGTTCTTC. This codes for CASSLVFASAYNEQFF.

This clonotype was observed a handful of times. The chain links TRBV18 to TRBJ2-5; D ambiguous. Germline V gives CDR1 KGHSH, CDR2 LQKENI. V lost 3 bases and J lost 5, with 7 bases in between. The CDR3 is 12 residues long. The CDR3 region is CASSPLDETQYF. Written as DNA, the CDR3 is TGTGCCAGCTCACCCCTTGATGAGACCCAGTACTTC.

The chain joins TRBV7-9 to TRBJ1-6; TRBD1 is a possible D gene (5 bases). The CDR3 loop spans 13 amino acids. Germline V gene data show CDR1 as SEHNR and CDR2 as FQNEAQ (reference sequence). Trimming stripped 6 bases from V and 9 bases from J, with 12 bases between. The CDR3 loop reads CASRSRQLSPLHF. The CDR3, as DNA: TGTGCCAGCAGATCCCGACAGCTTTCACCCCTCCACTTT.

There are a few counts of this clonotype. The rearrangement uses TRBV5-4 and TRBJ2-5, with D possibly matching TRBD1 (6 bases). V lost 1 base and J lost 3, with 10 bases in between. This CDR3 spans 14 amino acids. Germline loops: CDR1 SGHNT, CDR2 YYREEE (reference sequence). The DNA of the CDR3 is TGTGCCAGCAGCTTGTATCAGGGGAAAGAGACCCAGTACTTC. This encodes CASSLYQGKETQYF.

This rearrangement joins TRBV7-2 to TRBJ2-7; 10 bases are a match to TRBD1. The CDR3 has 15 amino acids. Germline CDR1 SGHTA, CDR2 FQGNSA. V shed 5 bases, J shed 0 bases, and the junction held 4 bases outside the gene matches. CDR3 in amino acids: CASSRDRGHSYEQYF. The DNA for the CDR3 is TGTGCCAGCAGCCGCGACAGGGGGCACTCCTACGAGCAGTACTTC. Based on the CDR3 plus reference TRBV7-2 and TRBJ2-7, the full variable domain is GAGVSQSPSNKVTEKGKDVELRCDPISGHTALYWYRQSLGQGLEFLIYFQGNSAPDKSGLPSDRFSAERTGGSVSTLTIQRTQQEDSAVYLCASSRDRGHSYEQYFGPGTRLTVT.

This clonotype was found many times. The V and J genes are TRBV9 and TRBJ2-1; D might be TRBD2 (6 bases). V lost 2 bases, J lost 7 bases, and 13 bases lay in between. Germline V gene lookup returns CDR1 SGDLS and CDR2 YYNGEE. The CDR3 contains 14 residues. This chain's CDR3 is CASSVRWEVNEQFF. The CDR3, as DNA: TGTGCCAGCAGCGTGAGGTGGGAGGTGAATGAGCAGTTCTTC.

This clonotype came up a few times. The genes are TRBV6-5 and TRBJ1-2; tentatively, D is TRBD1 (5 bases). The CDR3 extends over 13 amino acids. Trimming cost V 7 bases and J 7 bases, with 16 bases left between them. Per germline, CDR1 MNHEY and CDR2 SVGAGI. Here the CDR3 reads CASTEGGTFGYTF. For the CDR3, the DNA is TGTGCCAGCACTGAGGGAGGGACGTTTGGCTACACCTTC.

This clonotype was counted a single time. The chain combines TRBV7-9 with TRBJ2-1; tentatively, D is TRBD1 (7 bases). Per germline, CDR1 SEHNR and CDR2 FQNEAQ (reference sequence). The V gene lost 5 bases and the J gene lost 6 bases, with 11 bases spanning the gap. The CDR3 length is 13 residues. CDR3 in amino acids: CASSAGQSNEQFF. The CDR3 DNA reads TGTGCCAGCAGCGCGGGACAGAGCAATGAGCAGTTCTTC.

In this sample, this clonotype turned up a few times. The chain joins TRBV2 to TRBJ2-3; D might be TRBD2 (6 bases). V gave up 2 bases and J gave up 2 bases, with 17 bases separating them. CDR1 is SNHLY, CDR2 FYNNEI, per germline. This CDR3 is built from 17 residues. Here the CDR3 DNA reads TGTGCCAGCAGTGAAATAAACCTTCGCGGGGACACAGATACGCAGTATTTT. Translating it yields CASSEINLRGDTDTQYF.

The J gene is TRBJ2-1, the V gene TRBV7-2; D remains ambiguous. There are 12 residues in the CDR3. V was cut by 0 bases and J by 9 bases, with 6 bases left in between. Germline lookup yields CDR1 SGHTA and CDR2 FQGNSA. CDR3 DNA sequence: TGTGCCAGCAGCTTAGCGCGCAGTGAGCAGTTCTTC. It is translated as CASSLARSEQFF.

The genes are TRBV27 and TRBJ1-5; 8 bases align to TRBD1. The CDR3 is 15 residues long. Looked up from germline, CDR1 is MNHEY and CDR2 is SMNVEV (reference sequence). The ends lost 9 bases at V and 2 bases at J; junction bases unmatched: 9. CDR3 coding DNA: TGTGCCAGTCGACTCGGACAGGGAGGCAATCAGCCCCAGCATTTT. Amino acids: CASRLGQGGNQPQHF.

The V call is TRBV20-1, the J call TRBJ2-3; D might be TRBD1 or TRBD2, each matching 6 bases. This CDR3 region has 15 residues. V shed 3 bases and J shed 6 bases, with 19 bases lying between them. The germline CDR1 and CDR2 sequences are DFQATT and SNEGSKA (reference sequence). In nucleotides, the CDR3 is TGCAGTGCTAGGACTGGAGGGGGAGACGATGATACGCAGTATTTT. Translation: CSARTGGGDDDTQYF.

The rearrangement uses TRBV12-3 or TRBV12-4 and TRBJ2-1, with 9 bases fitting TRBD2. J was trimmed by 8 bases and V by 2 bases; bases with no gene match: 7. The CDR3 is 15 amino acids. DNA for the CDR3: TGTGCCAGCAGTTTAAGAGCGGGGGGCGCTTATGAGCAGTTCTTC. It yields the protein CASSLRAGGAYEQFF.

This clonotype showed up many times. This chain links TRBV20-1 with TRBJ1-1; TRBD1 aligns across 7 bases. The V gene end was trimmed by 5 bases and the J gene end by 6 bases; junction bases not matched to a gene: 9. CDR3 size: 13 residues. The V gene's germline CDR1 is DFQATT and CDR2 SNEGSKA (reference sequence). CDR3 amino acids: CSAARDRDAEAFF. The CDR3 region has the DNA TGCAGTGCTGCTAGAGACAGGGACGCTGAAGCTTTCTTT.

This chain connects TRBV6-1 to TRBJ2-1; D not resolved. From germline, CDR1 is MNHNS and CDR2 SASEGT. Deletions cut 2 bases from V and 0 bases from J, with 11 bases between. The CDR3 covers 16 residues. As DNA, the CDR3 is TGTGCCAGCAGTGAACCCCAGAGGAGCTCCTACAATGAGCAGTTCTTC. This encodes CASSEPQRSSYNEQFF.

This clonotype occurred a few times. J is TRBJ2-1 and V is TRBV29-1; 7 nucleotides match TRBD2. Germline V gene sequence: CDR1 SQVTM, CDR2 ANQGSEA. Losses at the gene ends were 6 bases for V and 0 bases for J; bases not matched to a gene: 8. CDR3 length: 15 amino acids. The CDR3 bases are TGCAGCGTGGAGGGACTAACGAGCTCCTACAATGAGCAGTTCTTC. Protein product: CSVEGLTSSYNEQFF.

On this clonotype itself: Germline is not matched at one junction end, which may reflect a read error. V usage is TRBV6-5 and J usage is TRBJ1-2; 9 bases fit TRBD1. Germline values: CDR1 MNHEY, CDR2 SVGAGI. The CDR3 is 13 amino acids. The CDR3 DNA reads TGTACCAGCGGGACAGGGCGTAACTATGGCTACACCTTC. Amino acid sequence: CTSGTGRNYGYTF.

This clonotype was seen only a few times. V and J are TRBV20-1 and TRBJ2-3; D gene ambiguous. Per germline, CDR1 DFQATT and CDR2 SNEGSKA (reference sequence). With 4 bases removed from V and 6 bases from J, the gap between germline ends came to 23 bases. CDR3 length equals 16 residues. The CDR3 here is CSAKFIPAAILDTQYF. DNA for the CDR3: TGCAGTGCTAAGTTTATTCCGGCGGCGATTTTGGATACGCAGTATTTT.

The rearrangement links TRBV20-1 to TRBJ2-1, with TRBD2 identical over 8 bases. The CDR3 consists of 16 residues. The germline V gene encodes CDR1 DFQATT and CDR2 SNEGSKA (reference sequence). The junction had 17 bases not matched to a gene; V was cut back by 3 bases and J by 10 bases. Here the CDR3 DNA reads TGCAGTGCTAGTACCAGCGGGGGACTCGTGGGAAGCGAGCAGTTCTTC. This gives the protein CSASTSGGLVGSEQFF.

This clonotype was counted between two and nine times. Relative to the germline gene, one junction end is altered; a read error may explain this. The chain is built from TRBV7-3 and TRBJ2-5; maybe TRBD2 (6 bases). This CDR3 spans 14 amino acids. Germline V lookup: CDR1 SGHTA, CDR2 FQGTGA. The CDR3 nucleotides are TGTACCAGCACCGGGGGTTGGGTGGGAGAGACCCAGTACTTC. This translates into CTSTGGWVGETQYF.

The V call is TRBV20-1, the J call TRBJ1-4; 7 bases fit TRBD1. Looked up from germline, CDR1 is DFQATT and CDR2 is SNEGSKA (reference sequence). This CDR3 contains 12 residues. The ends lost 6 bases at V and 7 bases at J; junction bases unmatched: 5. The CDR3 sequence is CSAAGQAEKLFF. The CDR3, as DNA: TGCAGTGCCGCCGGACAGGCTGAAAAACTGTTTTTT.

The rearrangement joins TRBV7-9 to TRBJ1-6; D gene ambiguous. V dropped 5 bases and J dropped 11 bases, with 10 bases sitting between them. Per the germline V gene, CDR1 is SEHNR and CDR2 is FQNEAQ (reference sequence). The CDR3 length is 12 residues. This chain's CDR3 is CASSHREAPLHF. CDR3 bases: TGTGCCAGCAGCCACCGGGAAGCACCCCTCCACTTT.

The table lists this clonotype with a few counts. The V gene is TRBV20-1, the J gene TRBJ2-5; D possibly corresponds to TRBD1 (6 bases). The V gene lost 3 bases and the J gene lost 4 bases, with 15 bases spanning the gap. The CDR3 has 14 amino acids. CDR1 is DFQATT, CDR2 SNEGSKA, per germline (reference sequence). The CDR3 here is CSASYRAIIETQYF. DNA of the CDR3: TGCAGTGCTAGTTACAGGGCGATTATAGAGACCCAGTACTTC.

With respect to this clonotype: The conserved closing phenylalanine or tryptophan is absent in this CDR3, likely reflecting a read error. This sequence joins TRBV4-2 and TRBJ2-7, with D perhaps matching TRBD1 (5 bases). Germline V gives CDR1 LGHNA, CDR2 YNFKEQ. The ends were cut back, 2 bases at V and 0 bases at J, with 11 bases in the middle. The CDR3 sequence is 15 residues long. The CDR3, as DNA: TGTGCCAGCAGCCAAAATCAGGGAAGCTCCTACGAGCAGTACTGC. It encodes CASSQNQGSSYEQYC.

This chain uses TRBV12-5 with TRBJ1-2; no definite D call. The CDR3 sequence is 14 residues long. CDR1 LGHNT and CDR2 FRNRAP come from the germline V gene. The ends were cut back, 2 bases at V and 6 bases at J, with 13 bases in the middle. The chain's CDR3 is CASGLPGVPNGYTF. The CDR3 bases are TGTGCTAGTGGTTTGCCGGGAGTCCCGAATGGCTACACCTTC.